There are a few counts of the clone carrying this T cell receptor (beta chain). The antigen remains unidentified. V dropped 0 bases and J dropped 6; count of bases not matched to a gene: 7. Looked up from germline, CDR1 is MGHRA and CDR2 is YSYEKL. The CDR3 consists of 16 residues. Using its own MiXCR run on the 5' RACE reads, TCRdb lists one record per CDR3 protein. This sample has a few hundred thousand distinct CDR3 sequences, with 15% to 20% found just once. This sample stems from a study of CD8 T cells in ankylosing spondylitis. Study results and limitations: Disease-linked clones bore a CD8+ phenotype, appearing relatively rarely in peripheral blood. Ankylosing spondylitis blood seemed to carry a telltale TCR beta motif made of about 8 highly homologous variants.

The sample comprised blood, either unsorted or a sorted T cell fraction (not recorded which). The TCR originated in a male donor with ankylosing spondylitis or in good health (not recorded which). The chain uses TRBV4-1 and TRBJ2-1, with 8 bases identical to TRBD2. Here the CDR3 DNA reads TGCGCCAGCAGCCAAGAGAGCGGGGGTGCTCTCAATGAGCAGTTCTTC. Amino acids: CASSQESGGALNEQFF.